This TCR beta chain was retrieved from a study of blood T cell repertoires in COVID-19. Study details: Both acute and convalescent COVID-19 samples were obtained from the United States, Italy and Spain.

V trimming: 3 bases; J trimming: 3 bases; junction bases outside the gene matches: 12. The length of the CDR3 is 17 residues. CDR1 is SGHTA and CDR2 is FQGNSA in the germline V gene. Libraries were prepared by immunoSEQ multiplex PCR; TCRdb keeps only in-frame clonotypes and omits some of them. The sample contains tens of thousands of clones, around four fifths of which appear only once. The sequence came from a woman between 65 and 79 years old with active or convalescent COVID-19. The chain employs TRBV7-2 and TRBJ2-3; 7 bases match TRBD2. Sequencing was done on a sample of peripheral blood. CDR3 nucleotides: TGTGCCAGCAGCTTTAGATGGAGCGGGGAGGGGACAGATACGCAGTATTTT. Its protein is CASSFRWSGEGTDTQYF.